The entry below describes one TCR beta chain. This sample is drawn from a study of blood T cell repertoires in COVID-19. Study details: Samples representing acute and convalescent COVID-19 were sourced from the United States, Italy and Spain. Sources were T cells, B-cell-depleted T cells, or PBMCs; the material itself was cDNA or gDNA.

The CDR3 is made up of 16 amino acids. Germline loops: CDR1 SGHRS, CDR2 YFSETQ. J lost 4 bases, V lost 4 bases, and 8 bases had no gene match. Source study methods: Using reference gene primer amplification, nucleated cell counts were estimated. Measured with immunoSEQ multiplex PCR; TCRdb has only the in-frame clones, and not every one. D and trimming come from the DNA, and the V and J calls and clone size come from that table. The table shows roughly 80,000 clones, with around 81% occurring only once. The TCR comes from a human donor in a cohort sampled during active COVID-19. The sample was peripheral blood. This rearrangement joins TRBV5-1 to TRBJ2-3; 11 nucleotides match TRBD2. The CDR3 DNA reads TGCGCCAGCAGCAAAACTCTAGCGGGGGGCCCAGATACGCAGTATTTT. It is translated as CASSKTLAGGPDTQYF. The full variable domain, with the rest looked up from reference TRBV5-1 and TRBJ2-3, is KAGVTQTPRYLIKTRGQQVTLSCSPISGHRSVSWYQQTPGQGLQFLFEYFSETQRNKGNFPGRFSGRQFSNSRSEMNVSTLELGDSALYLCASSKTLAGGPDTQYFGPGTRLTVL.